Given below is one T cell receptor beta chain in context. This clone has only a few counts. No cognate antigen has been identified for it. No quality values exist for individual bases; no much larger clone is one base distant. One collaborating source in Seattle enrolled patients while the patients were actively infected and followed the patients over time throughout the course of disease. Whole blood was collected in K2EDTA tubes by collaborating institutions according to the institutions' own protocols. For TCRbeta analysis, collaborators shipped samples in one of three forms: frozen whole blood, isolated PBMCs, or DNA extracted from either of those sample types. The CDR3 numbers 14 residues from cysteine through phenylalanine. Of all the DNA, just the CDR3 is kept, 42 bases in frame from base 1. From V the trimming removes 1 base and from J it removes 3 bases, while the gene matches leave 2 bases of the junction unaccounted for. Reading the germline V gene (reference sequence) gives CDR1 SEHNR and CDR2 FQNEAQ.

This record comes from a study of blood T cell repertoires in COVID-19 (dated by TCRdb to the early 2020s). With regard to the full study: The collaborator samples originated in the United States, Italy and Spain and spanned the acute and convalescent phases of COVID-19. The prospective study material was composed of cDNA or gDNA derived from T cells, B-cell-depleted T cells, or PBMCs. The dataset comprised deeply sampled blood TCRbeta repertoires from subjects exposed to, actively infected with, or recovered from COVID-19. The repertoires were released in a freely available public database intended as a resource for research on the immune response to SARS-CoV-2. The samples were drawn from two sources: the first 160 participants of the ongoing ImmuneRACE study, and 1,254 subjects contributed by 6 global collaborators. The sample metadata nearly always contained a de-identified subject ID, COVID-19 status, age in years and sex. Where available, HLA class I and class II types were obtained from metadata supplied by the sample provider rather than from assay-based typing.

The full study reports these points: The amount of clinical and demographic metadata varied by source and participant and was provided uncurated.

TCRbeta CDR3 regions were amplified from genomic DNA by means of the immunoSEQ Assay, a bias-controlled multiplex PCR. Processing in the source paper ran as follows. The number of nucleated cells in each sample was estimated from the amplification of reference gene primers within the assay. Sequence reads were collapsed and filtered to measure the absolute abundance of every unique TCRbeta CDR3 rearrangement. For each sample, productive Simpson clonality was calculated as the square root of Simpson's diversity index over productive rearrangements. This immuneACCESS table, as held by TCRdb, lists in-frame sequences with V and J called but not all clones. Of the missing ones, under half trace to an unresolved V gene in checked studies; the others have no known cause. V, J and clone size were drawn from that table, and D and trimming were deduced from the DNA. In this sample the table shows 300,000 to 400,000 clones, 87% of which occur a single time. The ten top clones hold roughly 8.9% of the sample.

The specimen was peripheral blood. This sequence was found in a man aged 30 to 39 with COVID-19, enrolled during active disease. The chain is encoded by TRBV7-9 joined to TRBJ1-2; 7 central bases correspond to TRBD1. In nucleotides, the sequence is TGTGCCAGCAGCTTAGTCACAGGGGACTATGGCTACACCTTC. Translated, this gives CASSLVTGDYGYTF. When the CDR3 is completed using the reference TRBV7-9 and TRBJ1-2 genes on either side, the full variable domain is DTGVSQNPRHKITKRGQNVTFRCDPISEHNRLYWYRQTLGQGPEFLTYFQNEAQLEKSRLLSDRFSAERPKGSFSTLEIQRTEQGDSAMYLCASSLVTGDYGYTFGSGTRLTVV.